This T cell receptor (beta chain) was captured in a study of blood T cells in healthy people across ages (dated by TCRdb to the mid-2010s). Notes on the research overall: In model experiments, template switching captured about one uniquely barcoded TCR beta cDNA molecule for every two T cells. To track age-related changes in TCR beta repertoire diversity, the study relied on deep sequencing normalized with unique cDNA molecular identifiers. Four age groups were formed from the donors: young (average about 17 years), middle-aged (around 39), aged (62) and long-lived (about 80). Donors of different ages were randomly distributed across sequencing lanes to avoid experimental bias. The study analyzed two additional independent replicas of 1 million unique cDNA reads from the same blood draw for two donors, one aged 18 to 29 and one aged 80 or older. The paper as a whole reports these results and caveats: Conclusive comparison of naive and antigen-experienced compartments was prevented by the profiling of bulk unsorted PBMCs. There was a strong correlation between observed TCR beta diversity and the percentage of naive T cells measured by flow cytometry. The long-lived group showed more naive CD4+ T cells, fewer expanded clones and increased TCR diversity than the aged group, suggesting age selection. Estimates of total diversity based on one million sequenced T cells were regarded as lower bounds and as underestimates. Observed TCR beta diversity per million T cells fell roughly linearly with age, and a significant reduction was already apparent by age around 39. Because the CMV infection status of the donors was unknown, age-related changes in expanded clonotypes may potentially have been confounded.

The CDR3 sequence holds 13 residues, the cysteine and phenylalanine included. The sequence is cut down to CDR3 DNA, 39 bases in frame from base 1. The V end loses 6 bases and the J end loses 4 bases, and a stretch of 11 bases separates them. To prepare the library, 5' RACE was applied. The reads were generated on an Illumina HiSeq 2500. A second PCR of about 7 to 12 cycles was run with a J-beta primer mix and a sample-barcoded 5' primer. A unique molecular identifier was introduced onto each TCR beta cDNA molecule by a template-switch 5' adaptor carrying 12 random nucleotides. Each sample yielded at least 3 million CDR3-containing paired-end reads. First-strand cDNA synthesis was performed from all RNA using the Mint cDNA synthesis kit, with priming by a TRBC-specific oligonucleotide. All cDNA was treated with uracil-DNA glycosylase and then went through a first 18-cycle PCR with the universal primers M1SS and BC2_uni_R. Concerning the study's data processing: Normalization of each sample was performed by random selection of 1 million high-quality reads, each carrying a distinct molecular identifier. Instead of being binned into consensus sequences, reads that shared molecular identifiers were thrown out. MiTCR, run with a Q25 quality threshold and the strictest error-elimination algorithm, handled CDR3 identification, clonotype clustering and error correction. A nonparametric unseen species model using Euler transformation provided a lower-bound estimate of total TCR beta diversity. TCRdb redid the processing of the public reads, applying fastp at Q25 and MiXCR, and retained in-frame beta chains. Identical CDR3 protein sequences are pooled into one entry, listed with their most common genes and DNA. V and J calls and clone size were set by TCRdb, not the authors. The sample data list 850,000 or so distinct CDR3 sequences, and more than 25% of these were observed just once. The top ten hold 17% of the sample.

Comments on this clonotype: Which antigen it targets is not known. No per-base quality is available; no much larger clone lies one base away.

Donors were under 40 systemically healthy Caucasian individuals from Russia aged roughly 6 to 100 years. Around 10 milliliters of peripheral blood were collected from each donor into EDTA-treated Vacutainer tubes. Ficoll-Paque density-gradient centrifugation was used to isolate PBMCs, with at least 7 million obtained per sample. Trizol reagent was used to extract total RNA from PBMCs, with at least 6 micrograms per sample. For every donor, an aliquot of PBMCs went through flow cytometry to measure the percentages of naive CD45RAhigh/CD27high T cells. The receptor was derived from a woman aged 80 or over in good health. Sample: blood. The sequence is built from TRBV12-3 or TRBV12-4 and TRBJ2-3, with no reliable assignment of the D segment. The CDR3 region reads CASSWERADTQYF. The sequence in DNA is TGTGCCAGCAGCTGGGAAAGAGCAGATACGCAGTATTTT.